The clone carrying this T cell receptor beta chain is classed as medium-sized by frequency. The antigen is undetermined. Germline CDR1 reads SGHVS; CDR2 reads FNYEAQ. The CDR3 covers 13 residues. One tube held mixed TRB-A and TRB-B primer pools for touch-down PCR. With the multiplex PCR reads reprocessed, TCRdb shows one record per CDR3 protein and no DNA. This sample contains about 1,100 distinct CDR3 sequences. Some 38,000 genome equivalents of blood DNA were amplified for TRB. These data are taken from a study of T cell clusters in autoimmune cytopenias. Study-level information: The median distinct TRB clonotype count was approximately 2,400 per sample, from a median approximately 52,000 reads.

General study findings and limits: Primary autoimmune cytopenia patients appeared to lack physiological T cell clusters present in healthy donors. Compared with active autoimmune hepatitis patients, healthy donors showed about 2.8-fold more exclusive TRB clusters.

This receptor was taken from a human donor with an autoimmune cytopenia or autoimmune hepatitis (not recorded which). The J gene is TRBJ1-1, the V gene TRBV7-6; TCRdb proposes TRBD1, but this gene call is untestable without DNA. The sample consisted of peripheral blood. CDR3: CASSLATGAKAFF. The full variable domain, rest sourced from reference TRBV7-6 and TRBJ1-1, is GAGVSQSPRYKVTKRGQDVALRCDPISGHVSLYWYRQALGQGPEFLTYFNYEAQQDKSGLPNDRFSAERPEGSISTLTIQRTEQRDSAMYRCASSLATGAKAFFGQGTRLTVV.